These 24 T cell receptor beta chains came from one sample sequenced in a study of cytomegalovirus exposure and HLA in healthy donors. The PCR was carried out with 60 Vbeta primers and 13 Jbeta primers. TCRdb's table, derived via immunoSEQ multiplex PCR, lists solely in-frame clones and lacks some. The sample lists about 140,000 clones; around 80% were seen once. Material for sequencing was PBMCs. These TCRs come from a male donor in good health and CMV-seronegative.

The V gene is TRBV15, the J gene TRBJ2-1; 10 bases match TRBD2. The CDR3 has 15 amino acids. Germline-derived CDR1 and CDR2 are LNHNV and YYDKDF (reference sequence). Trimming cost V 0 bases and J 8 bases; bases outside gene matches: 4. The CDR3 loop is CATSRDIAGGHEQFF. CDR3 coding DNA: TGTGCCACCAGCAGAGATATAGCGGGGGGTCATGAGCAGTTCTTC.

CDR3 nucleotides: TGTGCCAGCTCGACCGGGAATCTTAACGAGCAGTACTTC. Translating it yields CASSTGNLNEQYF. The chain recombines TRBV9 with TRBJ2-7; D might be TRBD2 (5 bases). CDR3 length equals 13 residues. V shed 7 bases and J shed 5 bases, with 16 bases lying between them. Germline CDR1 SGDLS, CDR2 YYNGEE.

The rearrangement uses TRBV5-1 and TRBJ1-1, with D possibly TRBD1 on 6 matching bases. The V end lost 4 bases, the J end lost 5 bases, and 12 bases lay between the germline ends. CDR1 is SGHRS and CDR2 is YFSETQ in the germline V gene. There are 13 residues in the CDR3. The CDR3 DNA reads as TGCGCCAGCAGCGAAGGGGGGGAGACTGAAGCTTTCTTT. Translation gives CASSEGGETEAFF.

In its sample, this clone was seen a few times. The V call is TRBV10-1, the J call TRBJ2-3; D is possibly TRBD2 (7 bases). Germline CDR1 is WNHNN and CDR2 is SYGVQD (reference sequence). V was shortened by 5 bases and J by 2 bases, with 14 bases between the two germline ends. The CDR3 runs to 15 residues. The DNA of the CDR3 is TGCGCCAGCAGTTCGGGGGGCCGGAACACAGATACGCAGTATTTT. Protein sequence: CASSSGGRNTDTQYF.

This clone showed up just once. The chain uses TRBV2 and TRBJ2-1; 7 bases map to TRBD1. CDR1 and CDR2 from the germline V gene are SNHLY and FYNNEI. The length of the CDR3 is 15 residues. V was clipped by 1 base and J by 5 bases; unmatched bases: 5. Here the CDR3 reads CASSEGTGMDNEQFF. CDR3 nucleotides: TGTGCCAGCAGTGAAGGGACAGGAATGGACAATGAGCAGTTCTTC.

The rearrangement links TRBV20-1 to TRBJ2-7, with 7 bases fitting TRBD1. The CDR3 sequence is 11 residues long. V dropped 5 bases and J dropped 7; count of bases not matched to a gene: 5. The germline CDR1 and CDR2 sequences are DFQATT and SNEGSKA (reference sequence). The CDR3 DNA reads TGCAGTGCTCCGGACAGGACTGAGCAGTACTTC. Translating gives CSAPDRTEQYF.

Here the CDR3 DNA reads TGCGCCAGCAGCCCGGGGGCGCGGGGGGAACCCTACGAGCAGTACTTC. Protein: CASSPGARGEPYEQYF. This rearrangement joins TRBV5-1 to TRBJ2-7; 8 positions match TRBD2. This CDR3 region has 16 residues. The germline gives CDR1 SGHRS, CDR2 YFSETQ. Trimming took 4 bases from V and 2 from J; bases not matched to a gene: 11.

The rearrangement uses TRBV5-4 and TRBJ1-2, with D hard to call. Germline V gives CDR1 SGHNT, CDR2 YYREEE (reference sequence). There are 15 residues in the CDR3. Trimming pared 4 bases from V and 4 bases from J, leaving 17 bases between. In DNA form, the CDR3 reads TGTGCCAGCAGCCCGGCGACCTTGGAGTCCTATGGCTACACCTTC. The encoded protein is CASSPATLESYGYTF. The full variable domain, in which reference TRBV5-4 and TRBJ1-2 provide the parts outside the CDR3, is ETGVTQSPTHLIKTRGQQVTLRCSSQSGHNTVSWYQQALGQGPQFIFQYYREEENGRGNFPPRFSGLQFPNYSSELNVNALELDDSALYLCASSPATLESYGYTFGSGTRLTVV.

This clone was detected only a few times. This rearrangement joins TRBV11-2 to TRBJ1-1; tentative D call: TRBD1 (6 bases). CDR1 and CDR2 from the germline V gene are SGHAT and FQNNGV. Trimming pared 4 bases from V and 0 bases from J, leaving 6 bases between. The CDR3 is 13 residues long. DNA for the CDR3: TGTGCCAGCAGCTGGGACATGAACACTGAAGCTTTCTTT. Residues: CASSWDMNTEAFF.

The V and J genes are TRBV7-2 and TRBJ2-3, with 8 bases aligning to TRBD1. CDR1 and CDR2 from the germline V gene are SGHTA and FQGNSA. CDR3 length: 16 amino acids. The V gene end was trimmed by 3 bases and the J gene end by 2 bases; junction bases not matched to a gene: 7. CDR3 sequence (DNA): TGTGCCAGCAGCTTTCGGCAGGGGGCGACCACAGATACGCAGTATTTT. Its translation is CASSFRQGATTDTQYF.

For the CDR3, the DNA is TGTGCCACAGCGGTAACGAACACCGGGGAGCTGTTTTTT. Protein product: CATAVTNTGELFF. This chain connects TRBV7-3 to TRBJ2-2, with D possibly TRBD2 on 5 matching bases. Germline CDR1 reads SGHTA; CDR2 reads FQGTGA. Trimming cost V 10 bases and J 0 bases, with 9 bases left between them. The CDR3 covers 13 residues.

This clone was detected only a few times. Additional DNA sequences in this sample encode the identical CDR3. This chain uses TRBV27 with TRBJ2-1; 10 bases match TRBD2. The CDR3 loop spans 14 amino acids. With 7 bases clipped from V and 10 bases from J, the junction kept 10 bases outside the gene matches. Germline V gene sequence: CDR1 MNHEY, CDR2 SMNVEV (reference sequence). CDR3 bases: TGTGCCAGCATCCCAGCGGGGGGGTCTGGCGAGCAGTTCTTC. It yields the protein CASIPAGGSGEQFF.

The rearrangement joins TRBV28 to TRBJ2-4; the D gene is possibly TRBD2 (5 bases). Trimming took off 3 bases at V and 6 bases at J, with 9 bases between the two ends. Germline-derived CDR1 and CDR2 are MDHEN and SYDVKM. The CDR3 extends over 13 amino acids. This CDR3 reads CASSLAGGNIQYF. CDR3 nucleotide sequence: TGTGCCAGCAGTTTGGCCGGAGGAAACATTCAGTACTTC.

The V and J genes are TRBV5-1 and TRBJ2-2; maybe TRBD1 (6 bases). V lost 4 bases to trimming and J lost 5 bases, with 15 bases between them. The length of the CDR3 is 15 residues. Germline V gene sequence: CDR1 SGHRS, CDR2 YFSETQ. The CDR3 loop is CASSLTGKGTGELFF. The CDR3 DNA reads as TGCGCCAGCAGCCTCACAGGGAAAGGGACCGGGGAGCTGTTTTTT.

The chain joins TRBV7-2 to TRBJ2-1; D call uncertain. Trimming stripped 4 bases from V and 1 base from J, with 11 bases between. The CDR3 spans 15 residues. Per germline, CDR1 SGHTA and CDR2 FQGNSA. The CDR3 DNA reads TGTGCCAGCAGCTCCCAGATAGCTTCCTACAATGAGCAGTTCTTC. It codes for CASSSQIASYNEQFF.

The genes are TRBV28 and TRBJ1-1; the D is unclear. This CDR3 contains 12 residues. Trimming shortened V by 2 bases and J by 7 bases, and 8 bases separated the two germline ends. From germline, CDR1 is MDHEN and CDR2 SYDVKM. In DNA, the CDR3 is TGTGCCAGCAGTTTACCGGGATTTGAAGCTTTCTTT. It encodes CASSLPGFEAFF. The entire variable domain, with the rest obtained from reference TRBV28 and TRBJ1-1, is as follows: DVKVTQSSRYLVKRTGEKVFLECVQDMDHENMFWYRQDPGLGLRLIYFSYDVKMKEKGDIPEGYSVSREKKERFSLILESASTNQTSMYLCASSLPGFEAFFGQGTRLTVV.

The V and J genes are TRBV5-1 and TRBJ2-7; TRBD1 might be the D (5 bases). This CDR3 has 14 amino acids. Trimming cost V 3 bases and J 5 bases, with 15 bases left between them. Germline assignment: CDR1 SGHRS and CDR2 YFSETQ. Here the CDR3 reads CASSYGAAGDEQYF. The CDR3, as DNA: TGCGCCAGCAGCTATGGGGCGGCAGGCGACGAGCAGTACTTC. Together with reference TRBV5-1 and TRBJ2-7, the CDR3 gives the full variable domain: KAGVTQTPRYLIKTRGQQVTLSCSPISGHRSVSWYQQTPGQGLQFLFEYFSETQRNKGNFPGRFSGRQFSNSRSEMNVSTLELGDSALYLCASSYGAAGDEQYFGPGTRLTVT.

This clone was observed a handful of times. The CDR3 nucleotides read TGTGCCAGCAGCGTAGGACAGGGGAATAACTATGGCTACACCTTC. Translation: CASSVGQGNNYGYTF. The V call is TRBV9, the J call TRBJ1-2; 8 positions match TRBD1. V was clipped by 0 bases and J by 1 base; unmatched bases: 2. The germline CDR1 and CDR2 sequences are SGDLS and YYNGEE. The CDR3 has 15 residues.

The chain uses TRBV4-3 and TRBJ1-1; no clear D. V lost 3 bases and J lost 0, with 11 bases in between. The CDR3 has 15 residues. Germline loops: CDR1 LGHNA, CDR2 YSLEER. CDR3 amino acids: CASSQERHLNTEAFF. CDR3 DNA sequence: TGCGCCAGCAGCCAGGAACGACATCTGAACACTGAAGCTTTCTTT.

The CDR3 here is CASSTRGDRAHQPQHF. DNA for the CDR3: TGTGCCAGTAGTACCAGGGGAGACAGGGCCCATCAGCCCCAGCATTTT. This chain joins TRBV19 and TRBJ1-5; the match to TRBD1 covers 7 bases. The V and J ends lost 4 bases and 5 bases, in that order; junction bases with no gene match: 11. The CDR3 is 16 amino acids. Germline-derived CDR1 and CDR2 are LNHDA and SQIVND (reference sequence).

This chain connects TRBV6-1 to TRBJ2-3; 9 bases are a match to TRBD2. In germline, CDR1 is MNHNS, CDR2 SASEGT. This CDR3 is 14 amino acids long. V trimming: 11 bases; J trimming: 5 bases; junction bases outside the gene matches: 11. The CDR3 region has the DNA TGTGCCGCTTTAAGAGCGGGGGGCCTAGATACGCAGTATTTT. Translating gives CAALRAGGLDTQYF.

The CDR3 DNA is TGTGCCTGGAGTCCCTTGACAGGATCTAAGTGGACTGAGCAGTTCTTC. It is translated as CAWSPLTGSKWTEQFF. The gene calls are TRBV30 and TRBJ2-1; weak D call: TRBD1 (6 bases). Germline-derived CDR1 and CDR2 are GTSNPN and SVGIG (reference sequence). This CDR3 contains 16 residues. Trimming took 2 bases from V and 9 from J, leaving 23 bases between them.

The rearrangement joins TRBV19 to TRBJ2-1; D might be TRBD2 (6 bases). V lost 7 bases and J lost 7, with 17 bases in between. The germline gives CDR1 LNHDA, CDR2 SQIVND (reference sequence). The CDR3 consists of 14 residues. The CDR3, as DNA: TGTGCCAGTAAAGCGGGTGGAGTGAAAAATGAGCAGTTCTTC. Translation: CASKAGGVKNEQFF.

J is TRBJ2-7 and V is TRBV10-2; D is unclear. Per the germline V gene, CDR1 is WSHSY and CDR2 is SAAADI. The CDR3 loop spans 13 amino acids. Trimming cost V 5 bases and J 5 bases, with 13 bases left between them. The DNA of the CDR3 is TGCGCCAGCAGTCCACACTTTGGAGACGAGCAGTACTTC. This sequence encodes CASSPHFGDEQYF.